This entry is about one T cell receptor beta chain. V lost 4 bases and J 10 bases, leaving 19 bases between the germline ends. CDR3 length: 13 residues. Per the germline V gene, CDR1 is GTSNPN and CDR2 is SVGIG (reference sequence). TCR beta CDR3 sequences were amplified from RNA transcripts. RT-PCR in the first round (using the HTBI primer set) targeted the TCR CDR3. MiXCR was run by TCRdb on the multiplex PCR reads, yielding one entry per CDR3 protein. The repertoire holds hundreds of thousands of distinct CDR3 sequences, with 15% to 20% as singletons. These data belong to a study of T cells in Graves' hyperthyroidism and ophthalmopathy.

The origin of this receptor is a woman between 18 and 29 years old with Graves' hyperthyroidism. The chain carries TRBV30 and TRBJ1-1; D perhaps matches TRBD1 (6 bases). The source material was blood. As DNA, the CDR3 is TGTGCCTGGACCCTGAGGGGGGGCTACGGAGCTTTCTTT. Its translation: CAWTLRGGYGAFF.